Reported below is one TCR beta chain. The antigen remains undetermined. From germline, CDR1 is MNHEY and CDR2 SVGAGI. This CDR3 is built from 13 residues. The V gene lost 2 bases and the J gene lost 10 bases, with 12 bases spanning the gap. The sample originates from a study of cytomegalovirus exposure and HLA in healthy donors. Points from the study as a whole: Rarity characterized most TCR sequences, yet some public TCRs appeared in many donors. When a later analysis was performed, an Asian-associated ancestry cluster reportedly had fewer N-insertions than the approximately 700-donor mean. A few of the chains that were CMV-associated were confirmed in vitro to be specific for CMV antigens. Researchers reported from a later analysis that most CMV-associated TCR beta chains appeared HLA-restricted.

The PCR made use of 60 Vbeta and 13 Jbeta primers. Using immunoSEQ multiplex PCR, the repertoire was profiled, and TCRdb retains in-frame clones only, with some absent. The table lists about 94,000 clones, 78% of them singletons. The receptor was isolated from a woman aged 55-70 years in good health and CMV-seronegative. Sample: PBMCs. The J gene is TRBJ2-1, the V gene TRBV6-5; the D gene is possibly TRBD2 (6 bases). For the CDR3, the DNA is TGTGCCAGCAGTTACCCGGGAGTGGGGGAGCAGTTCTTC. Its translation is CASSYPGVGEQFF.